This T cell receptor beta chain was sequenced in a study of CD8 T cells in Susac syndrome. V dropped 10 bases and J dropped 1 base, with 17 bases sitting between them. The CDR3 is 15 amino acids. Whole-study findings and limits: The study admitted that it had a relatively small number of individuals in its TCR sequencing and HLA analysis.

With random hexamers, roughly 0.45 to 1 ug RNA was reverse transcribed. By means of immunoSEQ multiplex PCR, TCR beta CDR3 spanning 54 Vbeta and 13 Jbeta underwent amplification. TCRdb reanalysed the immunoSEQ multiplex PCR reads using MiXCR and keeps one entry per CDR3 protein. Of approximately 150,000 distinct CDR3 sequences in the sample, roughly 76% are singletons; the top ten hold roughly 0.53%. Details on this clonotype: Its antigen is unidentified.

Negative isolation yielded the CD8+ and CD4+ T cells, while FACS enriched the TEMRA cells. The source material was CD8+ T cells from PBMCs. The chain combines TRBV23-1 with TRBJ2-1; D is uncertain. TRBV23-1 is given ORF status, its function remaining uncertain. The origin of this receptor is a human donor with multiple sclerosis. This CDR3 reads CATHGRIFSYNEQFF. The DNA for the CDR3 is TGCGCCACCCACGGACGGATTTTTTCCTACAATGAGCAGTTCTTC.